This T cell receptor (beta chain) was recorded in a study of cytomegalovirus exposure and HLA in healthy donors. Study in general: The early release's HLA-typed donors yielded 65 million to 85 million unique TCRs.

Deletions cut 9 bases from V and 4 bases from J, with 12 bases between. Germline lookup yields CDR1 MNHNS and CDR2 SASEGT. This CDR3 is built from 12 residues. Among the donors, all were healthy bone marrow donors. Worth noting for this clone: The antigen is unknown.

PCR employed 60 Vbeta and 13 Jbeta primers. Sequencing used immunoSEQ multiplex PCR; TCRdb keeps in-frame clones, though not all of them. The repertoire includes around 87,000 clones, approximately 81% of them detected once, and approximately 1.1% sits in the top ten. Study observations and caveats: As a later analysis showed, a missense DCLRE1C variant was linked to trimming of TCR beta V- and J-genes. Being productive about 87% or about 30% of the time was typical of most TCR beta V segments in an earlier analysis.

V is TRBV6-1 and J is TRBJ1-1; the D is unclear. The sequence was obtained from a girl under 10 years old in good health and CMV-seropositive. The material sequenced was PBMCs. This chain's CDR3 is CASGQIGTEAFF. The DNA for the CDR3 is TGTGCCAGTGGCCAAATTGGCACTGAAGCTTTCTTT.